The 27 T cell receptor beta chains below were found in one sample sequenced in a study of T cells in Graves' hyperthyroidism and ophthalmopathy. Regions amplified from RNA transcripts were the TCR beta CDR3 regions. When the TCR CDR3 underwent first-round RT-PCR, the HTBI primer set was used. MiXCR was run by TCRdb on the multiplex PCR reads, yielding one entry per CDR3 protein. Found here are approximately 640,000 distinct CDR3 sequences, roughly a sixth of them singletons; the top ten hold roughly a sixth. The sample was blood. The receptors stem from a man aged 50 to 59 with Graves' hyperthyroidism.

The V and J genes are TRBV6-2 or TRBV6-3 and TRBJ1-1; 8 nucleotides line up with TRBD1. Germline V gives CDR1 MNHEY, CDR2 SVGEGT. The V and J ends lost 7 bases and 7 bases, in that order; junction bases with no gene match: 23. This CDR3 region has 18 residues. The CDR3 loop reads CASNLGVYQGAIQFEAFF. The CDR3 coding sequence is TGTGCCAGCAACCTCGGCGTCTATCAGGGGGCGATCCAGTTTGAAGCTTTCTTT.

The V and J genes are TRBV24-1 and TRBJ1-5, with unresolved D. V was cut by 4 bases and J by 0 bases, with 6 bases left in between. Germline V CDR1 and CDR2: KGHDR, SFDVKD. The CDR3 extends over 14 amino acids. The CDR3 region is CATSEQYSNQPQHF. The CDR3 DNA is TGTGCCACCAGTGAACAGTATAGCAATCAGCCCCAGCATTTT.

The genes are TRBV12-3 or TRBV12-4 and TRBJ1-2, with 8 positions matching TRBD1. The CDR3 has 15 residues. Unmatched junction bases numbered 7, after V lost 6 bases and J lost 1 base. The CDR3 region is CASSQSTGVNYGYTF. The CDR3 DNA sequence: TGTGCCAGCAGCCAATCGACAGGGGTTAACTATGGCTACACCTTC.

This clonotype was detected a few times. The V gene is TRBV9, the J gene TRBJ2-3; 7 bases fit TRBD2. Germline V CDR1 and CDR2: SGDLS, YYNGEE. This CDR3 spans 16 amino acids. J gave up 4 bases and V 3 bases, and 11 bases lay outside the gene matches. The DNA for the CDR3 is TGTGCCAGCAGCGGGCTCGCGGGAGATGGAGCAGATACGCAGTATTTT. Translation gives CASSGLAGDGADTQYF.

This clonotype was seen ten or more times. The chain employs TRBV30 and TRBJ2-5, with a weak D call TRBD2 (6 bases). The CDR3 spans 14 residues. Germline CDR1 and CDR2: GTSNPN and SVGIG (reference sequence). V dropped 0 bases and J dropped 5 bases, with 13 bases sitting between them. CDR3 in DNA: TGTGCCTGGAGTGTCGGTGGGAGCGGGGAGACCCAGTACTTC. Translated: CAWSVGGSGETQYF.

This clonotype was found many times. The chain carries TRBV9 and TRBJ2-1; no reliable D call. The V end was cut by 4 bases, the J end by 1 base, with 9 bases between. Germline V lookup: CDR1 SGDLS, CDR2 YYNGEE. The CDR3 is 14 amino acids. The CDR3 DNA reads TGTGCCAGCAGCTATGGTCGATCCTACAATGAGCAGTTCTTC. Encoded protein: CASSYGRSYNEQFF.

This clonotype appeared many times. V and J are TRBV20-1 and TRBJ2-1, with TRBD2 matching over 9 bases. Germline-derived CDR1 and CDR2 are DFQATT and SNEGSKA (reference sequence). With V trimmed by 1 base and J by 6 bases, 7 bases remained unmatched. This CDR3 has 15 residues. The DNA of the CDR3 is TGCAGTGCTAGAGTCGGGCTAGCGGGACGCAATGAGCAGTTCTTC. Protein sequence: CSARVGLAGRNEQFF.

This clonotype was recorded once. The chain recombines TRBV19 with TRBJ2-1, with D tentatively TRBD2 (6 bases). Trimming left V 3 bases short and J 3 bases short, with 9 bases between. Looked up from germline, CDR1 is LNHDA and CDR2 is SQIVND (reference sequence). The CDR3 spans 14 residues. In DNA form, the CDR3 reads TGTGCCAGTAGTATTCGGCGGGACTACAATGAGCAGTTCTTC. This translates into CASSIRRDYNEQFF.

This clonotype was picked up many times. The rearrangement uses TRBV5-1 and TRBJ2-2; D call uncertain. Trimming took 0 bases from V and 0 from J, leaving 9 bases between them. The CDR3 is made up of 16 amino acids. The V gene's germline CDR1 is SGHRS and CDR2 YFSETQ. CDR3 in amino acids: CASSLAGGANTGELFF. DNA for the CDR3: TGCGCCAGCAGCTTGGCTGGCGGAGCGAACACCGGGGAGCTGTTTTTT.

This clonotype was picked up many times. The rearrangement joins TRBV5-1 to TRBJ2-1; 14 nucleotides line up with TRBD2. Germline loops: CDR1 SGHRS, CDR2 YFSETQ. Trimming removed 6 bases from V and 6 bases from J; junction bases left unmatched: 8. The length of the CDR3 is 16 residues. CDR3 coding DNA: TGCGCCAGCACATACCCAGGACTAGCGGGAGGCAATGAGCAGTTCTTC. Protein product: CASTYPGLAGGNEQFF.

Only a few counts were recorded for this clonotype. The chain carries TRBV9 and TRBJ1-3, with no clear D. V lost 2 bases and J 0 bases, leaving 9 bases between the germline ends. Looked up from germline, CDR1 is SGDLS and CDR2 is YYNGEE. The CDR3 consists of 15 residues. The DNA of the CDR3 is TGTGCCAGCAGCGTTACAGCGTACTCTGGAAACACCATATATTTT. Its protein is CASSVTAYSGNTIYF.

The sample holds a few counts of this clonotype. The chain is built from TRBV6-1 and TRBJ1-5; no firm D call. The CDR3 is 12 residues long. Germline CDR1 and CDR2: MNHNS and SASEGT. Trimming cost V 6 bases and J 7 bases, with 10 bases left between them. CDR3 protein: CASRAFGQPQHF. The CDR3 DNA reads as TGTGCCAGCAGAGCATTCGGCCAGCCCCAGCATTTT.

This clonotype appeared many times. The CDR3 nucleotides read TGTGCCTGGAAGGTGTGGACCGGGGAGCTGTTTTTT. Encoded protein: CAWKVWTGELFF. V and J are TRBV30 and TRBJ2-2; D gene unclear. This CDR3 region has 12 residues. The germline gives CDR1 GTSNPN, CDR2 SVGIG (reference sequence). The germline V and J ends were trimmed by 4 bases and 5 bases, with 8 bases remaining between them.

The V and J genes are TRBV5-1 and TRBJ2-1; TRBD1 matches 7 bases. This CDR3 is 13 amino acids long. CDR1 and CDR2 from the germline V gene are SGHRS and YFSETQ. Germline trimming cut 4 bases from V and 10 bases from J; bases unmatched to any gene: 8. The CDR3 sequence is CASSLEGQDEQFF. CDR3 nucleotides: TGCGCCAGCAGCCTCGAAGGACAGGACGAGCAGTTCTTC.

The table lists this clonotype with a few counts. The chain couples TRBV19 to TRBJ2-3, with D possibly TRBD2 on 5 matching bases. The germline gives CDR1 LNHDA, CDR2 SQIVND (reference sequence). With 1 base removed from V and 2 bases from J, the gap between germline ends came to 10 bases. The CDR3 totals 15 residues. CDR3 nucleotides: TGTGCCAGTAGTATAGTCGGGGAGTCCACAGATACGCAGTATTTT. It is translated as CASSIVGESTDTQYF.

There are many counts of this clonotype. The chain has TRBV12-3 or TRBV12-4 and TRBJ1-1; D is unresolved. The length of the CDR3 is 15 residues. V lost 9 bases and J lost 0, with 17 bases in between. CDR3 sequence: CASNRAGSMNTEAFF. CDR3 DNA: TGTGCCAGTAATCGTGCGGGTAGTATGAACACTGAAGCTTTCTTT.

Ten or more counts support this clonotype. This chain uses TRBV7-9 with TRBJ1-1; TRBD1 is a possible D gene (5 bases). The CDR3 is made up of 16 amino acids. CDR1 and CDR2 from the germline V gene are SEHNR and FQNEAQ (reference sequence). V lost 5 bases to trimming and J lost 1 base, with 17 bases between them. CDR3 DNA sequence: TGTGCCAGCAGCCAGAATGGACACATAAAGAACACTGAAGCTTTCTTT. Translated, it gives CASSQNGHIKNTEAFF.

This clonotype occurred many times. The V gene is TRBV2, the J gene TRBJ1-4; D ambiguous. V lost 6 bases and J lost 4, with 15 bases in between. The CDR3 runs to 15 residues. CDR1 and CDR2 (germline): SNHLY, FYNNEI. The CDR3 sequence is CASSANPDVNEKLFF. CDR3 DNA: TGTGCCAGCAGCGCGAATCCTGACGTTAATGAAAAACTGTTTTTT.

The chain has TRBV20-1 and TRBJ2-1, with 10 bases aligning to TRBD2. V gave up 1 base and J gave up 2 bases; unmatched junction bases: 11. The CDR3 contains 18 residues. Germline V gene sequence: CDR1 DFQATT, CDR2 SNEGSKA (reference sequence). The CDR3 DNA reads TGCAGTGCTAGAGTAGCGGGAGGAATCAAAGCAACCTACAATGAGCAGTTCTTC. Translation: CSARVAGGIKATYNEQFF.

This clonotype came up many times. The chain links TRBV19 to TRBJ1-2; 8 bases fit TRBD1. Trimming cost V 4 bases and J 7 bases; bases outside gene matches: 5. Germline V CDR1 and CDR2: LNHDA, SQIVND (reference sequence). This CDR3 has 13 amino acids. CDR3 protein: CASSNGRGPGYTF. The CDR3 bases are TGTGCCAGTAGTAATGGCAGGGGGCCTGGCTACACCTTC.

The chain couples TRBV27 to TRBJ2-2; 9 bases map to TRBD2. V shed 0 bases and J 4 bases; nucleotides not matched to a gene: 6. The CDR3 extends over 17 amino acids. CDR1 is MNHEY and CDR2 is SMNVEV in the germline V gene (reference sequence). CDR3 region: CASSLSRASGTTGELFF. CDR3 sequence (DNA): TGTGCCAGCAGTTTATCCCGGGCTAGCGGGACCACCGGGGAGCTGTTTTTT.

The J gene is TRBJ1-2, the V gene TRBV25-1, with no clear D. The CDR3 loop spans 13 amino acids. Germline values: CDR1 MGHDK, CDR2 SYGVNS. Trimming removed 7 bases from V and 3 bases from J, with 12 bases in between. CDR3 bases: TGTGCCAGCACTGGACCGCTCGACTATGGCTACACCTTC. Its protein product is CASTGPLDYGYTF.

The V gene is TRBV7-8, the J gene TRBJ1-4, with 10 bases identical to TRBD1. Germline CDR1 SGHVS, CDR2 FQNEAQ. With V trimmed by 4 bases and J by 8 bases, 19 bases remained unmatched. The CDR3 extends over 19 amino acids. CDR3 loop: CASSYTQTGGAPIREKLFF. As DNA, the CDR3 is TGTGCCAGCAGCTACACCCAGACAGGGGGCGCACCTATACGAGAAAAACTGTTTTTT. The full variable domain, its missing parts supplied by reference TRBV7-8 and TRBJ1-4, is GAGVSQSPRYKVAKRGQDVALRCDPISGHVSLFWYQQALGQGPEFLTYFQNEAQLDKSGLPSDRFFAERPEGSVSTLKIQRTQQEDSAVYLCASSYTQTGGAPIREKLFFGSGTQLSVL.

This clonotype came up many times. The genes are TRBV19 and TRBJ1-3, with a tentative D call TRBD1 (5 bases). Germline assignment: CDR1 LNHDA and CDR2 SQIVND (reference sequence). Trimming cost V 7 bases and J 4 bases, with 17 bases left between them. The CDR3 length is 15 residues. The chain's CDR3 is CASTFGRGSGNTIYF. Written as DNA, the CDR3 is TGTGCCAGTACTTTCGGAAGGGGATCCGGAAACACCATATATTTT.

In its sample, this clonotype was seen many times. The V call is TRBV28, the J call TRBJ1-1; possible D gene TRBD1, 6 bases. Trimming stripped 4 bases from V and 7 bases from J, with 13 bases between. The CDR3 spans 13 residues. Germline-derived CDR1 and CDR2 are MDHEN and SYDVKM. CDR3 loop: CASSSGVASEAFF. The CDR3 nucleotides read TGTGCCAGCAGTTCAGGGGTGGCGAGTGAAGCTTTCTTT.

The sample holds many counts of this clonotype. The chain carries TRBV27 and TRBJ1-1, with a tentative D call TRBD1 (6 bases). CDR1 and CDR2 from the germline V gene are MNHEY and SMNVEV (reference sequence). Trimming stripped 8 bases from V and 4 bases from J, with 20 bases between. This CDR3 has 15 amino acids. The CDR3 protein is CASLRRGGALTEAFF. The CDR3 DNA sequence: TGTGCCAGCCTTCGCCGGGGGGGGGCACTCACTGAAGCTTTCTTT.

This clonotype was counted only a few times. The chain has TRBV6-1 and TRBJ1-3; D perhaps matches TRBD1 (6 bases). The CDR3 has 14 amino acids. Germline V gene data show CDR1 as MNHNS and CDR2 as SASEGT. V was shortened by 10 bases and J by 0 bases, with 13 bases between the two germline ends. The CDR3 is CATRRGASGNTIYF. CDR3 DNA sequence: TGTGCCACTCGACGGGGGGCCTCTGGAAACACCATATATTTT.